This T cell receptor beta chain derives from a study of CD4 T cells in relation to SARS-CoV-2 and coronaviruses. Overall study: ViraFEST: approximately 10-day antigen culture of PBMCs, then TCR beta CDR3 sequencing. No peptide or an HIV-1 Nef peptide pool served as negative control. Study observations and caveats: Around 60% of donors had memory CD4+ clonotypes crossrecognizing SARS-CoV-2 and common cold coronavirus spike.

The CDR3 sequence is 12 residues long. The germline V gene encodes CDR1 SEHNR and CDR2 FQNEAQ (reference sequence). V lost 5 bases, J lost 5 bases, and 8 bases lay in between. The repertoire was sequenced with immunoSEQ multiplex PCR; TCRdb's copy has only in-frame clones and lacks some. Of approximately 20,000 clones in the sample, 70% to 85% were seen once. As concerns this clone: Its specificity is unknown.

Unexposed donor CD4+ T cells date from 2011-2018, before the COVID-19 pandemic. CD4+ T cells were isolated from the cells after more than nine days of culture. This chain links TRBV7-9 with TRBJ2-3; no reliable D call. The sequenced sample was CD4+ T cells from PBMCs, cultured in vitro. This sequence originates from a human donor in good health. CDR3 in amino acids: CASSVLEDTQYF. The DNA for the CDR3 is TGTGCCAGCAGCGTTTTGGAAGATACGCAGTATTTT.